This TCR beta chain was found in a study of blood T cell repertoires in COVID-19. Study in general: T cells, B-cell-depleted T cells, or PBMCs provided the cDNA or gDNA that served as material.

Authors' analysis steps: Reference gene primer amplification gave nucleated cell count estimates. Generated by immunoSEQ multiplex PCR, the TCRdb table keeps only in-frame clones and is missing some. From that table come the V and J calls and clone size; the DNA was used to work out D and trimming. The profile shows some 120,000 clones, 85% to 90% of them singletons. V gave up 0 bases and J gave up 4 bases, with 13 bases separating them. The CDR3 loop spans 16 amino acids. CDR1 and CDR2 (germline): MNHEY, SVGAGI. The sample comprised peripheral blood. The receptor's source is a woman aged 50 to 65 with active or convalescent COVID-19. J is TRBJ2-1 and V is TRBV6-5, with D possibly being TRBD2 (6 bases). DNA for the CDR3: TGTGCCAGCAGTTACTCGAATGTGCGGGGTTACAATGAGCAGTTCTTC. It is translated as CASSYSNVRGYNEQFF.